The present T cell receptor (beta chain) was sequenced within a study of shared clonotypes between healthy human individuals. For the study at large: The cohort comprised a couple of women and a few men. Their ages spanned 18 to 49 years.

Clones were sequenced by immunoSEQ multiplex PCR, and TCRdb holds only the in-frame ones, with some missing. This table holds about 2.2 million clones, roughly 93% found once. Study outcomes and limitations: Blood alone was sampled, and tissue repertoires likely differ.

Germline trimming cut 2 bases from V and 2 bases from J; bases unmatched to any gene: 8. Germline lookup yields CDR1 ENHRY and CDR2 SYGVKD. The CDR3 spans 16 residues. CD45RO-negative CD8 cells positively selected for CCR7 made up the naive population, which excluded terminally differentiated effector memory CD45RA+ cells. A note on this clone: The antigen is not known.

The V gene is TRBV10-3, the J gene TRBJ2-7; 8 nucleotides match TRBD1. The TCR was taken from a man younger than 30 in good health. Some clones in this sample may be carry-over from other donors' samples. The sample comprised naive CD8+ T cells from PBMCs. The DNA of the CDR3 is TGTGCCATCAGTGAGCCGACAGGGGCCACCCCCTACGAGCAGTACTTC. Its translation is CAISEPTGATPYEQYF.